This T cell receptor (beta chain) is drawn from a study of blood T cell repertoires in COVID-19. On the study more broadly: Material from acute and convalescent COVID-19 was sourced from the United States, Italy and Spain. Sources were T cells, B-cell-depleted T cells, or PBMCs; the material itself was cDNA or gDNA.

CDR3 size: 14 residues. Germline V gene data show CDR1 as SGHRS and CDR2 as YFSETQ. The junction had 2 bases not matched to a gene; V was cut back by 0 bases and J by 4 bases. Worth noting for this clone: This sample includes further DNA sequences coding for the same CDR3.

Authors' methods: Quantification of nucleated cells was approximated via reference gene primer amplification. Only in-frame clones appear in the TCRdb table, and some are missing; sequencing was by immunoSEQ multiplex PCR. V and J calls and clone size are given by that table; D and trimming were obtained from the DNA. Of roughly 410,000 clones listed, 70% to 90% are singletons. The source is a woman in her forties with COVID-19, enrolled during active disease. This chain links TRBV5-1 with TRBJ2-5; 8 bases are a match to TRBD1. The sample taken for sequencing was peripheral blood. The chain's CDR3 is CASSLAGGGETQYF. The CDR3 DNA is TGCGCCAGCAGCTTGGCAGGGGGCGGAGAGACCCAGTACTTC.